The 27 T cell receptor beta chains below all came from one sample that was sequenced in a study of shared clonotypes between healthy human individuals. Generated by immunoSEQ multiplex PCR, the TCRdb table keeps only in-frame clones and is missing some. The sample lists about 2 million clones; roughly 94% were seen once. The naive CD8 subset, CD45RO-negative cells positively selected for CCR7, excluded terminally differentiated effector memory CD45RA+ cells. The material sequenced was naive CD8+ T cells sorted from blood. The receptors were gathered from a man aged 18-30 years in good health.

This sequence joins TRBV14 and TRBJ1-1; no definite D call. Trimming left V 1 base short and J 8 bases short, with 5 bases between. The CDR3 spans 11 residues. Germline V lookup: CDR1 SGHDN, CDR2 FVKESK. The CDR3 nucleotides are TGTGCCAGCAGCCAAGGGAGGGAAGCTTTCTTT. Protein product: CASSQGREAFF.

V gene TRBV2 combines with J gene TRBJ2-1, with D hard to call. This CDR3 is 14 amino acids long. Trimming took off 3 bases at V and 3 bases at J, with 9 bases between the two ends. CDR1 and CDR2 from the germline V gene are SNHLY and FYNNEI. This chain's CDR3 is CASSESNSYNEQFF. The CDR3 region has the DNA TGTGCCAGCAGTGAGTCAAACAGCTACAATGAGCAGTTCTTC.

For this clone: This CDR3 is missing its conserved last phenylalanine or tryptophan, likely due to a read error. This chain links TRBV5-1 with TRBJ1-2, with 7 bases identical to TRBD1. Germline values: CDR1 SGHRS, CDR2 YFSETQ. The CDR3 has 14 residues. V lost 4 bases to trimming and J lost 4 bases; unmatched junction nucleotides: 7. The CDR3 loop is CASSNGQDSYGYTL. The CDR3 DNA reads TGCGCCAGCAGCAACGGACAGGACTCCTATGGCTACACCCTC.

The V and J genes are TRBV5-6 and TRBJ2-7; tentatively, D is TRBD1 or TRBD2 (5 bases each). The CDR3 loop spans 12 amino acids. CDR1 and CDR2 from the germline V gene are SGHDT and YYEEEE. V was shortened by 4 bases and J by 6 bases, with 11 bases between the two germline ends. CDR3 DNA: TGTGCCAGCAGCAGGGGAGAAGCCGAGCAGTACTTC. It translates to CASSRGEAEQYF.

V is TRBV11-2 and J is TRBJ2-1; TRBD2 is a possible D gene (6 bases). The germline CDR1 and CDR2 sequences are SGHAT and FQNNGV. The CDR3 consists of 16 residues. With 0 bases removed from V and 6 bases from J, the gap between germline ends came to 15 bases. The CDR3 nucleotides are TGTGCCAGCAGCTTAGATGGCAGCGGGCATACCAATGAGCAGTTCTTC. This codes for CASSLDGSGHTNEQFF.

This sequence joins TRBV15 and TRBJ2-1, with a weak D call TRBD1 (6 bases). The CDR3 spans 12 residues. The germline V gene has CDR1 LNHNV and CDR2 YYDKDF (reference sequence). The ends were cut back, 6 bases at V and 4 bases at J, with 7 bases in the middle. CDR3 amino acids: CATRQGYNEQFF. The CDR3 region has the DNA TGTGCCACCAGACAGGGTTACAATGAGCAGTTCTTC. The variable domain in full, with the rest retrieved from reference TRBV15 and TRBJ2-1, is DAMVIQNPRYQVTQFGKPVTLSCSQTLNHNVMYWYQQKSSQAPKLLFHYYDKDFNNEADTPDNFQSRRPNTSFCFLDIRSPGLGDTAMYLCATRQGYNEQFFGPGTRLTVL.

The chain uses TRBV28 and TRBJ2-3; D call uncertain. V was shortened by 8 bases and J by 6 bases, with 9 bases between the two germline ends. CDR3 length: 11 residues. Germline loops: CDR1 MDHEN, CDR2 SYDVKM. CDR3 DNA sequence: TGTGCCAGCCATGACGCTGATACGCAGTATTTT. The encoded protein is CASHDADTQYF.

V is TRBV6-5 and J is TRBJ1-1; 8 nucleotides line up with TRBD1. The CDR3 is made up of 14 amino acids. Germline-derived CDR1 and CDR2 are MNHEY and SVGAGI. Trimming removed 6 bases from V and 5 bases from J; junction bases left unmatched: 8. The CDR3 DNA reads as TGTGCCAGCAGCTATGACAGGGGAAGAACTGAAGCTTTCTTT. It is translated as CASSYDRGRTEAFF.

The V and J genes are TRBV28 and TRBJ2-1; 16 bases match TRBD2. The CDR3 covers 16 residues. V dropped 6 bases and J dropped 5; count of bases not matched to a gene: 4. CDR1 is MDHEN and CDR2 is SYDVKM in the germline V gene. CDR3 protein: CASRGLAGGQNNEQFF. CDR3 nucleotide sequence: TGTGCCAGCAGGGGACTAGCGGGGGGGCAAAACAATGAGCAGTTCTTC.

The V and J genes are TRBV4-1 and TRBJ1-1, with D possibly matching TRBD1 (5 bases). CDR3 length: 15 residues. Germline lookup yields CDR1 MGHRA and CDR2 YSYEKL. Trimming shortened V by 2 bases and J by 5 bases, and 15 bases separated the two germline ends. The CDR3 nucleotides read TGCGCCAGCAGCCAAACCCTACCAGGGTATACTGAAGCTTTCTTT. Protein product: CASSQTLPGYTEAFF.

Regarding this clone: Other nucleotide sequences in the sample specify the same CDR3. This rearrangement joins TRBV5-1 to TRBJ1-1; no reliable D call. The V and J ends lost 0 bases and 7 bases respectively, with 7 bases between them. The CDR3 contains 12 residues. Germline CDR1 SGHRS, CDR2 YFSETQ. The CDR3: CASSLGGIEAFF. The CDR3 DNA follows: TGCGCCAGCAGCTTGGGGGGAATTGAAGCTTTCTTT.

This clone was picked up one time. This chain connects TRBV2 to TRBJ1-6; D unclear. Deletions cut 3 bases from V and 0 bases from J, with 6 bases between. Germline V lookup: CDR1 SNHLY, CDR2 FYNNEI. There are 15 residues in the CDR3. The CDR3 loop is CASSDPASYNSPLHF. In DNA form, the CDR3 reads TGTGCCAGCAGTGACCCCGCCTCCTATAATTCACCCCTCCACTTT.

V usage is TRBV14 and J usage is TRBJ1-3, with D perhaps matching TRBD1 (5 bases). Germline CDR1 and CDR2: SGHDN and FVKESK. CDR3 size: 17 residues. V lost 0 bases, J lost 3 bases, and 15 bases lay in between. CDR3 sequence reads: CASSQDGLSRGGNTIYF. CDR3 DNA: TGTGCCAGCAGCCAAGACGGCCTCTCGAGGGGTGGAAACACCATATATTTT.

The rearrangement links TRBV28 to TRBJ2-2; 8 bases are a match to TRBD1. The germline CDR1 and CDR2 sequences are MDHEN and SYDVKM. Trimming took 5 bases from V and 1 from J; bases not matched to a gene: 6. This CDR3 region has 16 residues. The DNA for the CDR3 is TGTGCCAGCAGTCGAAGACAGGGGTTGAACACCGGGGAGCTGTTTTTT. It encodes CASSRRQGLNTGELFF.

Regarding this clone: Other DNA variants within this sample encode the same CDR3. This sequence joins TRBV9 and TRBJ2-7; D uncertain. Trimming removed 0 bases from V and 2 bases from J, with 9 bases in between. Germline V lookup: CDR1 SGDLS, CDR2 YYNGEE. The CDR3 spans 14 residues. This CDR3 is CASSVEGNAYEQYF. The CDR3 DNA sequence: TGTGCCAGCAGCGTAGAAGGCAACGCCTACGAGCAGTACTTC.

The rearrangement joins TRBV6-1 to TRBJ2-5; possibly TRBD1 for D (6 bases). The V end was cut by 2 bases, the J end by 7 bases, with 8 bases between. The CDR3 totals 12 residues. The germline V gene encodes CDR1 MNHNS and CDR2 SASEGT. The CDR3 DNA is TGTGCCAGCAGTGAAATAGGGGGGACCCAGTACTTC. It specifies CASSEIGGTQYF.

This clone has a single count. The chain uses TRBV29-1 and TRBJ1-5; TRBD1 is a possible D gene (5 bases). The ends were cut back, 6 bases at V and 1 base at J, with 13 bases in the middle. There are 14 residues in the CDR3. Germline loops: CDR1 SQVTM, CDR2 ANQGSEA. The CDR3 protein is CSVQDIGSNQPQHF. The CDR3 DNA follows: TGCAGCGTCCAGGACATTGGGAGCAATCAGCCCCAGCATTTT.

The genes are TRBV27 and TRBJ2-7; 9 bases align to TRBD1. There are 15 residues in the CDR3. V dropped 2 bases and J dropped 5; count of bases not matched to a gene: 7. CDR1 is MNHEY and CDR2 is SMNVEV in the germline V gene (reference sequence). The DNA for the CDR3 is TGTGCCAGCAGTTTAAGCGGACAGGGGTACAACGAGCAGTACTTC. This codes for CASSLSGQGYNEQYF.

The chain is built from TRBV10-3 and TRBJ1-4, with D unresolved. V shed 3 bases and J shed 7 bases, with 12 bases lying between them. The CDR3 extends over 14 amino acids. The germline CDR1 and CDR2 sequences are ENHRY and SYGVKD. CDR3 loop: CAISDAGGSEKLFF. The DNA for the CDR3 is TGTGCCATCAGTGATGCAGGTGGGAGTGAAAAACTGTTTTTT.

The chain recombines TRBV14 with TRBJ1-4; D unresolved. This CDR3 is built from 13 residues. Between the trimmed V and J ends, which lost 4 bases and 4 bases, there was a span of 7 bases. Germline CDR1 is SGHDN and CDR2 is FVKESK. CDR3 DNA: TGTGCCAGCAGCCCCGGGGTTAATGAAAAACTGTTTTTT. It is translated as CASSPGVNEKLFF. The variable domain in full, with the rest retrieved from reference TRBV14 and TRBJ1-4, is EAGVTQFPSHSVIEKGQTVTLRCDPISGHDNLYWYRRVMGKEIKFLLHFVKESKQDESGMPNNRFLAERTGGTYSTLKVQPAELEDSGVYFCASSPGVNEKLFFGSGTQLSVL.

The count of this clone is one. This sequence joins TRBV28 and TRBJ2-2; possible D gene TRBD1, 6 bases. Germline CDR1 and CDR2: MDHEN and SYDVKM. V lost 4 bases to trimming and J lost 1 base, with 13 bases between them. The CDR3 sequence is 16 residues long. CDR3 loop: CASSSPRQVNTGELFF. CDR3 sequence (DNA): TGTGCCAGCAGTTCGCCGAGACAGGTGAACACCGGGGAGCTGTTTTTT.

This chain joins TRBV15 and TRBJ1-2, with 7 bases lining up with TRBD1. The junction had 14 bases not matched to a gene; V was cut back by 3 bases and J by 1 base. There are 18 residues in the CDR3. Germline V CDR1 and CDR2: LNHNV, YYDKDF (reference sequence). The CDR3 DNA follows: TGTGCCACCAGCAGGGAAGGGGGCTCATCCGTATTTAACTATGGCTACACCTTC. It translates to CATSREGGSSVFNYGYTF.

To note about this clone: Other DNA sequences from this sample encode an identical CDR3 as well. The chain carries TRBV6-5 and TRBJ2-1; 13 bases are shared with TRBD2. The CDR3 extends over 15 amino acids. The germline V gene has CDR1 MNHEY and CDR2 SVGAGI. V dropped 2 bases and J dropped 6; count of bases not matched to a gene: 1. CDR3 sequence (DNA): TGTGCCAGCAGTTACGGACTAGCGGGAGCCAATGAGCAGTTCTTC. Its translation: CASSYGLAGANEQFF.

This chain uses TRBV7-9 with TRBJ2-7; TRBD1 matches at 10 bases. Germline CDR1 SEHNR, CDR2 FQNEAQ (reference sequence). Trimming at V came to 1 base and at J to 2 bases, leaving 2 bases not matched to a gene. The CDR3 contains 15 residues. DNA of the CDR3: TGTGCCAGCAGCTTAGACGGGACAGGGGCCTACGAGCAGTACTTC. Encoded protein: CASSLDGTGAYEQYF. The full variable domain, in which reference TRBV7-9 and TRBJ2-7 provide the parts outside the CDR3, is DTGVSQNPRHKITKRGQNVTFRCDPISEHNRLYWYRQTLGQGPEFLTYFQNEAQLEKSRLLSDRFSAERPKGSFSTLEIQRTEQGDSAMYLCASSLDGTGAYEQYFGPGTRLTVT.

The chain combines TRBV9 with TRBJ1-4; TRBD1 matches 10 bases. The ends lost 4 bases at V and 7 bases at J; junction bases unmatched: 7. The CDR3 is made up of 15 amino acids. Germline lookup yields CDR1 SGDLS and CDR2 YYNGEE. In DNA, the CDR3 is TGTGCCAGCAGCCCGCGGACAGGGGGGCGTGAAAAACTGTTTTTT. This codes for CASSPRTGGREKLFF.

The V and J genes are TRBV27 and TRBJ1-3, with TRBD1 matching over 8 bases. Germline V gene data show CDR1 as MNHEY and CDR2 as SMNVEV (reference sequence). CDR3 length: 17 amino acids. The junction had 11 bases not matched to a gene; V was cut back by 4 bases and J by 3 bases. The CDR3 here is CASSSGDPRGLGNTIYF. The CDR3 DNA sequence: TGTGCCAGCAGTTCTGGGGACCCCAGGGGGCTTGGAAACACCATATATTTT.

CDR3 coding DNA: TGCGCCAGCAGGCGGACCTACAATGAGCAGTTCTTC. Its protein product is CASRRTYNEQFF. The gene calls are TRBV10-2 and TRBJ2-1; D remains unclear. This CDR3 is 12 amino acids long. Germline V gene sequence: CDR1 WSHSY, CDR2 SAAADI. V gave up 6 bases and J gave up 2 bases, with 5 bases separating them.